This TCR beta chain was recovered during a study of identical twins. Findings and limits, study-wide: Twins showed weaker excess sharing in their beta out-of-frame sequences. In monozygotic twins, models underestimated the sharing of out-of-frame TCR alpha.

Ten or more counts support this clonotype. What it binds is unknown. There are 14 residues in the CDR3. Trimming took 5 bases from V and 3 from J; bases not matched to a gene: 5. After template switching added a universal primer site, the resulting cDNA carried unique molecular identifiers. TCRdb redid the calling of the 5' RACE reads with MiXCR, one entry per CDR3 protein. The sample consists of about 920,000 distinct CDR3 sequences, roughly an eighth of them appearing once. This sample was shared with a second study, whose subject was yellow fever vaccine responses in identical twins.

The chain recombines TRBV12-3 or TRBV12-4 with TRBJ2-5; 8 nucleotides line up with TRBD2. Material for sequencing was PBMCs. The sequence was obtained from a woman between 18 and 29 years old in good health. The CDR3 bases are TGTGCCAGCAGTCTGGGAGCGGGAGAAGAGACCCAGTACTTC. It is translated as CASSLGAGEETQYF.